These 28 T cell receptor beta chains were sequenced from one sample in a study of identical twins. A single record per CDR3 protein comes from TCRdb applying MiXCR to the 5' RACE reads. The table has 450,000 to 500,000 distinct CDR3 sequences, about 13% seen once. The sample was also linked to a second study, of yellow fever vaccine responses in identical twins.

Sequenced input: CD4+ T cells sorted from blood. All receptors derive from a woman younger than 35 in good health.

CDR3 in DNA: TGTGCCAGCAGTCCCTCGGGGGGGAAAGAGCAGTACTTC. This codes for CASSPSGGKEQYF. This chain links TRBV7-9 with TRBJ2-7; 8 nucleotides align to TRBD2. Germline V gives CDR1 SEHNR, CDR2 FQNEAQ (reference sequence). J gave up 7 bases and V 6 bases, and 8 bases lay outside the gene matches. The length of the CDR3 is 13 residues. The variable domain in full, with the rest retrieved from reference TRBV7-9 and TRBJ2-7, is DTGVSQNPRHKITKRGQNVTFRCDPISEHNRLYWYRQTLGQGPEFLTYFQNEAQLEKSRLLSDRFSAERPKGSFSTLEIQRTEQGDSAMYLCASSPSGGKEQYFGPGTRLTVT.

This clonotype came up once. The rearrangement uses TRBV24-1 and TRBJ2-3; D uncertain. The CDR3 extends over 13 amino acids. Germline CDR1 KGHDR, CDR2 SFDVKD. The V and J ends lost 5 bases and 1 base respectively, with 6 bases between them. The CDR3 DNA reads TGTGCCACCAGTGTCCGGGGCACAGATACGCAGTATTTT. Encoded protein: CATSVRGTDTQYF.

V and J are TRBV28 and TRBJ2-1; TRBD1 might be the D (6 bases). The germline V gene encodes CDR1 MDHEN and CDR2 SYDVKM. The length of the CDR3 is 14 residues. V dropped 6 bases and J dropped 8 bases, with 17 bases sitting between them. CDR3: CASRSQGKADEQFF. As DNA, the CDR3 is TGTGCCAGCAGGTCTCAGGGGAAAGCAGATGAGCAGTTCTTC.

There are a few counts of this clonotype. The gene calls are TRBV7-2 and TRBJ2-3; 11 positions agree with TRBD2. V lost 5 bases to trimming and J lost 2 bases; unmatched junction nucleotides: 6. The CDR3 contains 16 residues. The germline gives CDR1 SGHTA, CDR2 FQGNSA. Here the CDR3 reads CASSGPSGGLTDTQYF. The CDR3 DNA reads TGTGCCAGCAGCGGACCTAGCGGGGGGCTCACAGATACGCAGTATTTT.

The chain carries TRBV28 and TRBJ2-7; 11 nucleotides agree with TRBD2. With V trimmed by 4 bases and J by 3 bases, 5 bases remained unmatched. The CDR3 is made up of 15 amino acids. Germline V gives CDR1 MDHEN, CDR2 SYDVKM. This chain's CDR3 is CASSYTSGRGYEQYF. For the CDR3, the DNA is TGTGCCAGCAGTTATACTAGCGGGAGAGGCTACGAGCAGTACTTC. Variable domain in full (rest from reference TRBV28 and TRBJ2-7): DVKVTQSSRYLVKRTGEKVFLECVQDMDHENMFWYRQDPGLGLRLIYFSYDVKMKEKGDIPEGYSVSREKKERFSLILESASTNQTSMYLCASSYTSGRGYEQYFGPGTRLTVT.

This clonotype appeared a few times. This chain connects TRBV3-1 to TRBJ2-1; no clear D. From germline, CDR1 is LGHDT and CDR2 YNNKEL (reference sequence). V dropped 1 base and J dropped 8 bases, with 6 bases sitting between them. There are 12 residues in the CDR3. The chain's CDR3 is CASSQVIDEQFF. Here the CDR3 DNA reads TGTGCCAGCAGCCAAGTGATCGATGAGCAGTTCTTC.

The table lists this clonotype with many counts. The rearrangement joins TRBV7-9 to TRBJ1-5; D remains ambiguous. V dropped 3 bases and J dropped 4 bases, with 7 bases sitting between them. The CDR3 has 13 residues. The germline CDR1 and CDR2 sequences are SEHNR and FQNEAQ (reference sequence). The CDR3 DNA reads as TGTGCCAGCAGCTTCGGGCAAAATCAGCCCCAGCATTTT. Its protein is CASSFGQNQPQHF.

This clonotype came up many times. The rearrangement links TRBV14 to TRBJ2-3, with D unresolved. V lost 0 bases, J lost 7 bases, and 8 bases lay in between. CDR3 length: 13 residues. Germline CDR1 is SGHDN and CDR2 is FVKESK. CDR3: CASSQELRHTQYF. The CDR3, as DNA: TGTGCCAGCAGCCAAGAACTGCGGCATACGCAGTATTTT.

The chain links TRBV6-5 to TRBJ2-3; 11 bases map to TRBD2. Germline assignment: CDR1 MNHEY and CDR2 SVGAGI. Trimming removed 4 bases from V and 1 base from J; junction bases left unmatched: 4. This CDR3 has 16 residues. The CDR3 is CASSFLGLAGTDTQYF. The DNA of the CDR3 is TGTGCCAGCAGTTTTTTGGGACTAGCGGGCACAGATACGCAGTATTTT.

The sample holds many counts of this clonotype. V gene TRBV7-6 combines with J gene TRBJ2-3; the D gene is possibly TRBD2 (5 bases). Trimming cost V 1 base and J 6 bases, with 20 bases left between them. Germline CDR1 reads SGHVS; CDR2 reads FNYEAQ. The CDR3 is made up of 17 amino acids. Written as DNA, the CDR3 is TGTGCCAGCAGCTTAGTAGCCGGTGGACTCTCGAAGGATACGCAGTATTTT. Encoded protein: CASSLVAGGLSKDTQYF.

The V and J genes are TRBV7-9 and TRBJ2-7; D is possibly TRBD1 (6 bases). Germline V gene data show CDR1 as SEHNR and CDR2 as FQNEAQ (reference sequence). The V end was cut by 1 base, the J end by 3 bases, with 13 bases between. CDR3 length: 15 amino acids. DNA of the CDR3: TGTGCCAGCAGCTTAGGCCAGGGGTTGGGCTACGAGCAGTACTTC. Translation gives CASSLGQGLGYEQYF.

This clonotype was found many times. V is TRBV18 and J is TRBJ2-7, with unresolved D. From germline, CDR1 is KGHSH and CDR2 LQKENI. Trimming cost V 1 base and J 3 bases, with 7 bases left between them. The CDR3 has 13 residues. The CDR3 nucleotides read TGTGCCAGCTCACCACTCCAGTTCTACGAGCAGTACTTC. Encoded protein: CASSPLQFYEQYF.

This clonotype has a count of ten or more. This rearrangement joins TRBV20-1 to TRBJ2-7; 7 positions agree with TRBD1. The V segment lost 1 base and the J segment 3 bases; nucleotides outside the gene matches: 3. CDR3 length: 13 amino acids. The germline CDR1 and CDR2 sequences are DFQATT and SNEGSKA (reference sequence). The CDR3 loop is CSARGQGIYEQYF. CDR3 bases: TGCAGTGCTAGAGGACAGGGAATCTACGAGCAGTACTTC.

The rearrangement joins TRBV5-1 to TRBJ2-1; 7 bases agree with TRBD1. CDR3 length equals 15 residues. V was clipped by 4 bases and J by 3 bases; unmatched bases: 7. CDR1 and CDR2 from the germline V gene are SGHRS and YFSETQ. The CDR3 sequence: CASSQYRGNYNEQFF. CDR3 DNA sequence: TGCGCCAGCAGCCAATACAGGGGAAACTACAATGAGCAGTTCTTC.

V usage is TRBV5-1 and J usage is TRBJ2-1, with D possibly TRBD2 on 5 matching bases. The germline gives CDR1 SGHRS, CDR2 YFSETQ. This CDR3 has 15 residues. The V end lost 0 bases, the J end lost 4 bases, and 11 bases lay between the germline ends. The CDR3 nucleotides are TGCGCCAGCAGCTTGGGGGGAGTGGTTTACAATGAGCAGTTCTTC. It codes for CASSLGGVVYNEQFF.

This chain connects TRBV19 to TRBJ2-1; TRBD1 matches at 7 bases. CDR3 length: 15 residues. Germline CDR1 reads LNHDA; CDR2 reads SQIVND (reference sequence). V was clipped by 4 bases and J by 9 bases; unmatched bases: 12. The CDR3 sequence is CASSTRQGKVGEQFF. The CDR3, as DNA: TGTGCCAGTAGTACTAGACAGGGTAAGGTTGGTGAGCAGTTCTTC.

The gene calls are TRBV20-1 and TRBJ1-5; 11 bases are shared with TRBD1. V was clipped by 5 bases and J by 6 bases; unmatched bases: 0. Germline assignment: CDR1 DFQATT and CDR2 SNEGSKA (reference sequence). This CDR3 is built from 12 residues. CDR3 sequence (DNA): TGCAGTGCTGGACAGGGGGCTCAGCCCCAGCATTTT. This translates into CSAGQGAQPQHF.

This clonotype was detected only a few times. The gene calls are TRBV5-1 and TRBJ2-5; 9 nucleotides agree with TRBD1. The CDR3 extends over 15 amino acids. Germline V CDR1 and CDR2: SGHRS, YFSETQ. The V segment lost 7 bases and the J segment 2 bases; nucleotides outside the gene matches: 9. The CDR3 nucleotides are TGCGCCAGCTTATCGCTCGGGACAGGGCAAGAGACCCAGTACTTC. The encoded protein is CASLSLGTGQETQYF. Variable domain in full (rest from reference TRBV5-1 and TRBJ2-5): KAGVTQTPRYLIKTRGQQVTLSCSPISGHRSVSWYQQTPGQGLQFLFEYFSETQRNKGNFPGRFSGRQFSNSRSEMNVSTLELGDSALYLCASLSLGTGQETQYFGPGTRLLVL.

The DNA of the CDR3 is TGTGCCAGCAGTTACTCGACCAGCACTTATAATGAGCAGTTCTTC. Translating it yields CASSYSTSTYNEQFF. The chain carries TRBV6-5 and TRBJ2-1; no definite D call. Per germline, CDR1 MNHEY and CDR2 SVGAGI. This CDR3 contains 15 residues. Trimming removed 0 bases from V and 7 bases from J, with 13 bases in between.

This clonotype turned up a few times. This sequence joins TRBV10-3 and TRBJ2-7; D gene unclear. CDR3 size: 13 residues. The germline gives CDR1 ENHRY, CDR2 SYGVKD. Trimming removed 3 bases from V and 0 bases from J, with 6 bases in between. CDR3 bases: TGTGCCATCAGTGAATACAACTCCTACGAGCAGTACTTC. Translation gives CAISEYNSYEQYF.

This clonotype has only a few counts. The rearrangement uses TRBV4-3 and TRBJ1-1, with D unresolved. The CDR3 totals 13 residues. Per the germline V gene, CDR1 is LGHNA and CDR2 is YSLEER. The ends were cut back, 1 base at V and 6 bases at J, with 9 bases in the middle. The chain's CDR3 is CASSQVVAAEAFF. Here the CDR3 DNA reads TGCGCCAGCAGCCAAGTGGTAGCAGCTGAAGCTTTCTTT.

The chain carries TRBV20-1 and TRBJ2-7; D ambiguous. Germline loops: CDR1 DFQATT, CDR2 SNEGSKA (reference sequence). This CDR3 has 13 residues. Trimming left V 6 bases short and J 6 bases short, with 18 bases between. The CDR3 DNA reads TGCAGTGCCCCGGAAGCTTCTAGTTTCGAGCAGTACTTC. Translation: CSAPEASSFEQYF.

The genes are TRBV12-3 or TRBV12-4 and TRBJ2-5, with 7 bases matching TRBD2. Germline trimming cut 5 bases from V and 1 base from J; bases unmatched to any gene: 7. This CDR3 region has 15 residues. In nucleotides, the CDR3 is TGTGCCAGCAGTCCCAAAGCGGGGACCCAAGAGACCCAGTACTTC. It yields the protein CASSPKAGTQETQYF.

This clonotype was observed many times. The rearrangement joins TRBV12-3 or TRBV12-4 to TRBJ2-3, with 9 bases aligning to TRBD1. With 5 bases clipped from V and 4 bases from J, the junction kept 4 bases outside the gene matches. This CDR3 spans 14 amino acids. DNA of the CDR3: TGTGCCAGCAGTCCGGGACAGGGCTCAGATACGCAGTATTTT. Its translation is CASSPGQGSDTQYF.

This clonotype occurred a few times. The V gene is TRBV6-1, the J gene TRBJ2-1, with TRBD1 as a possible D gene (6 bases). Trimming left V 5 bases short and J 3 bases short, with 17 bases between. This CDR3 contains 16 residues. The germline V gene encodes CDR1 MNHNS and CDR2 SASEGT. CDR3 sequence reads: CASSLLTGRIYNEQFF. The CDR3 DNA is TGTGCCAGCAGTCTCCTCACAGGGCGGATCTACAATGAGCAGTTCTTC.

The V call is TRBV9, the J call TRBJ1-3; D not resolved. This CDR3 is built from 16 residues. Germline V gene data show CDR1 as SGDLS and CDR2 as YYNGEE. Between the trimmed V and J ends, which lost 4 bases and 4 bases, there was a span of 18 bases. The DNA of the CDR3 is TGTGCCAGCAGCCCGACGACGCAAAGGACGGGAAACACCATATATTTT. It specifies CASSPTTQRTGNTIYF.

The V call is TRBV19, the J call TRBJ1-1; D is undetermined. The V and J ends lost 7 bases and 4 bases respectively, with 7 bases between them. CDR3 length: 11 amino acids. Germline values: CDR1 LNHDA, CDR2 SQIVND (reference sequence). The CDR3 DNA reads TGTGCCAGTAAAGGGCGCACTGAAGCTTTCTTT. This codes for CASKGRTEAFF. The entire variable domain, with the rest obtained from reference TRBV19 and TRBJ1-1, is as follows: DGGITQSPKYLFRKEGQNVTLSCEQNLNHDAMYWYRQDPGQGLRLIYYSQIVNDFQKGDIAEGYSVSREKKESFPLTVTSAQKNPTAFYLCASKGRTEAFFGQGTRLTVV.

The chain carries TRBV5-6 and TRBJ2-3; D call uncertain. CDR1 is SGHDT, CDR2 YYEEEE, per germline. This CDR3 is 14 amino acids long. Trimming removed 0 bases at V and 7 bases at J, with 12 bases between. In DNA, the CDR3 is TGTGCCAGCAGCTTGGTGGTAAACATAAATACGCAGTATTTT. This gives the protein CASSLVVNINTQYF.